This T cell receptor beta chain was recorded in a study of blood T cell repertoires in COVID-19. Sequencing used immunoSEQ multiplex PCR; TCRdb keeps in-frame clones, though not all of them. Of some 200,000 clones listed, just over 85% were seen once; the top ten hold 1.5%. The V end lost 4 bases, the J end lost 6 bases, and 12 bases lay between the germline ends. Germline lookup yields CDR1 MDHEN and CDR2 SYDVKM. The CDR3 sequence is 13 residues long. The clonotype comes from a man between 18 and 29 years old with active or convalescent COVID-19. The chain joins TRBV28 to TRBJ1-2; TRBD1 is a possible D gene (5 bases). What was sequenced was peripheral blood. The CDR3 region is CASSSGRGDGYTF. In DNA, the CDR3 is TGTGCCAGCAGTTCCGGACGGGGGGATGGCTACACCTTC.